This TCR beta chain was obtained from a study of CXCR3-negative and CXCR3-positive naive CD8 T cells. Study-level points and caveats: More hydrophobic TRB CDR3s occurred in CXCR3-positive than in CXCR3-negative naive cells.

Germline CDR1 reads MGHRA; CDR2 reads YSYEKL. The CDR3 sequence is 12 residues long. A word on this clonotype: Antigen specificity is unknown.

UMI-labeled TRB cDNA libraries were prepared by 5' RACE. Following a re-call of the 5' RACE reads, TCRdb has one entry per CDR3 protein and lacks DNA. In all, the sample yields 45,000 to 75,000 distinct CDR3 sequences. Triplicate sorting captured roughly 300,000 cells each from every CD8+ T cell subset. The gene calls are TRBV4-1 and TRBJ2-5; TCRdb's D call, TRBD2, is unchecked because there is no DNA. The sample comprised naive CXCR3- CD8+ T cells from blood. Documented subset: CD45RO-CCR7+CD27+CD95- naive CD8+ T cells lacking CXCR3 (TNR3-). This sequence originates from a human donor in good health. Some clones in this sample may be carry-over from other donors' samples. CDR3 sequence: CASSREQETQYF.